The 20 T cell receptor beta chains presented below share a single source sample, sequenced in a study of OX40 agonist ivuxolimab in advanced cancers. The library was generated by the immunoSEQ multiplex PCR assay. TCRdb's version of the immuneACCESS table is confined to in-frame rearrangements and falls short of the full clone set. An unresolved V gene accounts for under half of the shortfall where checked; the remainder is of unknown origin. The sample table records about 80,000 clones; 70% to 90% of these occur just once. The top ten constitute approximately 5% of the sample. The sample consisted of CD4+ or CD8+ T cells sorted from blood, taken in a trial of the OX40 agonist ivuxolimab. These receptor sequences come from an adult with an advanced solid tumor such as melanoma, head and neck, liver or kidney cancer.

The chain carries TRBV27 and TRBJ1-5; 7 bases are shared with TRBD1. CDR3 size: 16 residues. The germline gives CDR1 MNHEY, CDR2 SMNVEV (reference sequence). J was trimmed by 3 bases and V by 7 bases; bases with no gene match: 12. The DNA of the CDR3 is TGTGCCAGCACCTCGACAGGGACCATAACCAATCAGCCCCAGCATTTT. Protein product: CASTSTGTITNQPQHF.

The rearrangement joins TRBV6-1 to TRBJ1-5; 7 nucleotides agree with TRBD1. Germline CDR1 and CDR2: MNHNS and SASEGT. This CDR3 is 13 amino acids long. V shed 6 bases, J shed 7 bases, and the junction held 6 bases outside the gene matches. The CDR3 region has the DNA TGTGCCAGCAGCCGACAGGGAGTACAGCCCCAGCATTTT. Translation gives CASSRQGVQPQHF.

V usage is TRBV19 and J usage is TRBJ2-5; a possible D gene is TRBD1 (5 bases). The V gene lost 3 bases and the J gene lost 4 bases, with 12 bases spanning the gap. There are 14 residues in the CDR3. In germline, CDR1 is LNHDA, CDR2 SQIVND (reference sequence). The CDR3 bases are TGTGCCAGTAGTATGGGTGGGGCAGGAGAGACCCAGTACTTC. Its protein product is CASSMGGAGETQYF.

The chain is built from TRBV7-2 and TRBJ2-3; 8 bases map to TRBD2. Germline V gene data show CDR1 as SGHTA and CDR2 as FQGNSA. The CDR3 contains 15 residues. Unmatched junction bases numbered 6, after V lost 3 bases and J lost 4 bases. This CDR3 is CASSLSGSPPDTQYF. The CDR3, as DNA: TGTGCCAGCAGCTTGAGCGGGAGTCCCCCAGATACGCAGTATTTT. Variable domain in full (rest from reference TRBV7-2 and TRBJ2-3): GAGVSQSPSNKVTEKGKDVELRCDPISGHTALYWYRQSLGQGLEFLIYFQGNSAPDKSGLPSDRFSAERTGGSVSTLTIQRTQQEDSAVYLCASSLSGSPPDTQYFGPGTRLTVL.

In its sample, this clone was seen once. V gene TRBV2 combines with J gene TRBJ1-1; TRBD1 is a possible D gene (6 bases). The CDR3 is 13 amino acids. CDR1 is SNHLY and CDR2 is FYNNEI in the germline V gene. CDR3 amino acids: CGDGGRMNTEAFF. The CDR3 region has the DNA TGTGGCGACGGGGGCAGAATGAACACTGAAGCTTTCTTT.

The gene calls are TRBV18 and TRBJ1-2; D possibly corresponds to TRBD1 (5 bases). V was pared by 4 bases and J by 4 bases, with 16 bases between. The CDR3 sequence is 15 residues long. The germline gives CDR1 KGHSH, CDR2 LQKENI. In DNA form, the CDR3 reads TGTGCCAGCTCACTCCCGGGACCTACCGGCTATGGCTACACCTTC. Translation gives CASSLPGPTGYGYTF.

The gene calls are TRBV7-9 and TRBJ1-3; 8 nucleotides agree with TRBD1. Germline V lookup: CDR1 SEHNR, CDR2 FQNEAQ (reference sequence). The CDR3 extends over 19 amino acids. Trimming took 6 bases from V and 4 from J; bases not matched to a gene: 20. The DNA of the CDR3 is TGTGCCAGCAGGGGGCCCTCCGAAGGCAGGGGGCGTTCAGGAAACACCATATATTTT. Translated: CASRGPSEGRGRSGNTIYF.

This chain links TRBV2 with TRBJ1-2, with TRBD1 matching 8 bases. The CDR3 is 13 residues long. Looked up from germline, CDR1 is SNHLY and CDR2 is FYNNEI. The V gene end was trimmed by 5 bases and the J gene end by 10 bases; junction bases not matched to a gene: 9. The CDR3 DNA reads TGTGCCAGCAGTTACGACAGGGGCGACGACTACACCTTC. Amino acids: CASSYDRGDDYTF.

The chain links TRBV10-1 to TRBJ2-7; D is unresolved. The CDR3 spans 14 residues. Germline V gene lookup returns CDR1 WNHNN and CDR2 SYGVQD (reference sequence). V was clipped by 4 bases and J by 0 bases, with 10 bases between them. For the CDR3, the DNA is TGCGCCAGCAGTGTCTCCGAGATCTCCTACGAGCAGTACTTC. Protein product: CASSVSEISYEQYF.

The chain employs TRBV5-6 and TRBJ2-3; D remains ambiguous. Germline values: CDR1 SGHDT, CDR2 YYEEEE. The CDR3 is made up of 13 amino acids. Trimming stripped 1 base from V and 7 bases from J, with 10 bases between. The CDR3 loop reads CASSLRRRNTQYF. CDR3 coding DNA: TGTGCCAGCAGCTTGCGGCGACGGAATACGCAGTATTTT.

The CDR3 bases are TGTGCCAGCAGCTTGTACGGGACAGGGACCTACGAGCAGTACTTC. Translating gives CASSLYGTGTYEQYF. This chain joins TRBV5-6 and TRBJ2-7; 9 bases line up with TRBD1. J gave up 2 bases and V 1 base, and 4 bases lay outside the gene matches. This CDR3 has 15 amino acids. Germline CDR1 and CDR2: SGHDT and YYEEEE.

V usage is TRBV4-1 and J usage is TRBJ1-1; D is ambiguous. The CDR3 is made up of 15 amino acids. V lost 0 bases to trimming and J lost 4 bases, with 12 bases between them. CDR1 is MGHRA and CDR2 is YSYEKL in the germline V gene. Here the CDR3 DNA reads TGCGCCAGCAGCCAAGAGGCTGGCACTGTCACTGAAGCTTTCTTT. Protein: CASSQEAGTVTEAFF.

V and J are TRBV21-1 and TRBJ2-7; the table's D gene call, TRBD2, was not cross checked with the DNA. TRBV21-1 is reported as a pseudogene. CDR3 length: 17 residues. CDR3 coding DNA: TGTGCCAGCAGCAAAGCCCCTGGGGGGGTGGATAGCTACGAGCAGTACTTC. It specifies CASSKAPGGVDSYEQYF.

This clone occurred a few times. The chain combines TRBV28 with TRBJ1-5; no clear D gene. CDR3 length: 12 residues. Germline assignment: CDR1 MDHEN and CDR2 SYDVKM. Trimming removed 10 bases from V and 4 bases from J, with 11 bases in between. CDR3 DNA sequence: TGTGCCACCCGAATCCTAAATCAGCCCCAGCATTTT. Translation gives CATRILNQPQHF.

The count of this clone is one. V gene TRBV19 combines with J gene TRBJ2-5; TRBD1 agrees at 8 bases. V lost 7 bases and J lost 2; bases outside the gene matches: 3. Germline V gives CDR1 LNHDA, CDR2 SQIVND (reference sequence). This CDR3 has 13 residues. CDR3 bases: TGTGCCAGTACGACAGGGGCGCAAGAGACCCAGTACTTC. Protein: CASTTGAQETQYF. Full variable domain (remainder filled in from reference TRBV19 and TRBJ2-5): DGGITQSPKYLFRKEGQNVTLSCEQNLNHDAMYWYRQDPGQGLRLIYYSQIVNDFQKGDIAEGYSVSREKKESFPLTVTSAQKNPTAFYLCASTTGAQETQYFGPGTRLLVL.

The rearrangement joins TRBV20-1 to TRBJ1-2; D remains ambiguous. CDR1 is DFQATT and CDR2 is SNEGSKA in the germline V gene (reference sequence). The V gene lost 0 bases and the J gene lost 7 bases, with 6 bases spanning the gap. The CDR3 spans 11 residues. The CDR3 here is CSAREVGGYTF. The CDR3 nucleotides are TGCAGTGCTAGAGAAGTGGGTGGCTACACCTTC.

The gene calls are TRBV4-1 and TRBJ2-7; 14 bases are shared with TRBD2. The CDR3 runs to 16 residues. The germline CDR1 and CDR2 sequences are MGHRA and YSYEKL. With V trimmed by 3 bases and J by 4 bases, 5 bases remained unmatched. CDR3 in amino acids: CASSHPGLAGEYEQYF. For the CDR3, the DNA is TGCGCCAGCAGCCACCCGGGACTAGCGGGGGAGTACGAGCAGTACTTC.

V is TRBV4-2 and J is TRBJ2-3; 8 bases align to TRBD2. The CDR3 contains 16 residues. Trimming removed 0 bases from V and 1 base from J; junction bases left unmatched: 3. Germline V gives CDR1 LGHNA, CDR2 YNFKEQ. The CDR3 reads CASSQDREGGTDTQYF. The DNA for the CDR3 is TGTGCCAGCAGCCAAGATCGGGAGGGGGGCACAGATACGCAGTATTTT.

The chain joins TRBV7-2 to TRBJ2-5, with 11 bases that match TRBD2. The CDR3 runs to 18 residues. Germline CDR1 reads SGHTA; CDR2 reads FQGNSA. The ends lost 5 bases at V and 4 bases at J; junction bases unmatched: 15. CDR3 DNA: TGTGCCAGCAGCCAGGGGGGGCTAGCGGGAGGCCGGGGAGAGACCCAGTACTTC. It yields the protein CASSQGGLAGGRGETQYF. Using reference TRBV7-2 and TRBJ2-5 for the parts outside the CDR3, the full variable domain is GAGVSQSPSNKVTEKGKDVELRCDPISGHTALYWYRQSLGQGLEFLIYFQGNSAPDKSGLPSDRFSAERTGGSVSTLTIQRTQQEDSAVYLCASSQGGLAGGRGETQYFGPGTRLLVL.

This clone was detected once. CDR3 region: CATSRGGEGGPGETQYF. The CDR3 nucleotides are TGTGCCACCAGCAGAGGGGGCGAGGGAGGGCCGGGGGAGACCCAGTACTTC. The V and J genes are TRBV15 and TRBJ2-5; 7 bases match TRBD2. Germline-derived CDR1 and CDR2 are LNHNV and YYDKDF (reference sequence). After removal of 1 base from V and 5 bases from J, the junction contained 13 bases not matched to a gene. This CDR3 comprises 17 residues.